This TCR beta chain originates from a study of cytomegalovirus exposure and HLA in healthy donors. Findings and limits, study-wide: Through in vitro validation, a few CMV-associated chains were shown to be specific for CMV antigens.

As concerns this clone: Its antigen remains unidentified.

The CDR3 runs 16 residues. CDR1 is SGDLS and CDR2 is YYNGEE in the germline V gene. The J segment lost 6 bases and the V segment lost 0 bases, leaving 6 bases of the junction unmatched. Assay used: immunoSEQ multiplex PCR; TCRdb lists only in-frame clones, some missing. The profile shows approximately 300,000 clones, roughly 89% of them singletons. The chain links TRBV9 to TRBJ2-1; 10 bases map to TRBD2. Sequencing used PBMCs. The TCR sequence derives from a young woman in good health and CMV-seronegative. CDR3 nucleotides: TGTGCCAGCAGCGTAGCTCTAGCGGGGGACTCCAATGAGCAGTTCTTC. Amino acid sequence: CASSVALAGDSNEQFF. Full variable domain (rest looked up from reference TRBV9 and TRBJ2-1): DSGVTQTPKHLITATGQRVTLRCSPRSGDLSVYWYQQSLDQGLQFLIQYYNGEERAKGNILERFSAQQFPDLHSELNLSSLELGDSALYFCASSVALAGDSNEQFFGPGTRLTVL.